Presented here are 18 T cell receptor beta chains from one specimen sequenced in a study of T cell responses to AZD1222 COVID-19 vaccine. TCRdb's table, derived via immunoSEQ multiplex PCR, lists solely in-frame clones and lacks some. This sample carries 100,000 to 150,000 clones, approximately 90% of them seen once, and the ten largest clones take about 7%. This sample comprised peripheral blood, obtained on day 0 of AZD1222 vaccination. All receptors come from an adult in good health.

V gene TRBV28 combines with J gene TRBJ1-2; no firm D call. Germline V gene data show CDR1 as MDHEN and CDR2 as SYDVKM. V was pared by 2 bases and J by 0 bases, with 7 bases between. The CDR3 is 14 amino acids. DNA for the CDR3: TGTGCCAGCAGTTTAGGGTGGGCTAACTATGGCTACACCTTC. Protein product: CASSLGWANYGYTF.

The chain recombines TRBV5-1 with TRBJ2-3, with 8 bases identical to TRBD2. Losses at the gene ends were 4 bases for V and 0 bases for J; bases not matched to a gene: 7. CDR3 length equals 16 residues. Germline-derived CDR1 and CDR2 are SGHRS and YFSETQ. The chain's CDR3 is CASSPGSSGSTDTQYF. As DNA, the CDR3 is TGCGCCAGCAGCCCGGGGTCTAGCGGGAGCACAGATACGCAGTATTTT.

The rearrangement links TRBV24-1 to TRBJ1-1; D gene uncertain. Germline V CDR1 and CDR2: KGHDR, SFDVKD. Trimming removed 4 bases from V and 11 bases from J, with 16 bases in between. This CDR3 is built from 13 residues. This CDR3 is CATSDVTPTGAFF. CDR3 sequence (DNA): TGTGCCACCAGTGACGTCACCCCAACGGGTGCTTTCTTT.

The chain combines TRBV6-5 with TRBJ2-1; 8 bases are shared with TRBD1. J was trimmed by 14 bases and V by 3 bases; bases with no gene match: 3. Germline V gene data show CDR1 as MNHEY and CDR2 as SVGAGI. This CDR3 contains 11 residues. CDR3 sequence reads: CASSYGGQEFF. CDR3 nucleotide sequence: TGTGCCAGCAGTTATGGGGGACAGGAGTTCTTC.

The genes are TRBV7-9 and TRBJ1-2, with a possible D match to TRBD1 (6 bases). There are 16 residues in the CDR3. Germline V gene sequence: CDR1 SEHNR, CDR2 FQNEAQ (reference sequence). Trimming cost V 3 bases and J 2 bases, with 16 bases left between them. The DNA for the CDR3 is TGTGCCAGCAGCTTTCCCCCCGAGACAGGCAACTATGGCTACACCTTC. Amino acids: CASSFPPETGNYGYTF.

The chain combines TRBV12-5 with TRBJ2-2; D perhaps matches TRBD1 (5 bases). The germline CDR1 and CDR2 sequences are LGHNT and FRNRAP. This CDR3 is 14 amino acids long. V was pared by 4 bases and J by 1 base, with 7 bases between. The CDR3 nucleotides read TGTGCTAGTGGTTCAGGGTTGAACACCGGGGAGCTGTTTTTT. Its protein is CASGSGLNTGELFF. The full variable domain, completed using reference TRBV12-5 and TRBJ2-2, is DARVTQTPRHKVTEMGQEVTMRCQPILGHNTVFWYRQTMMQGLELLAYFRNRAPLDDSGMPKDRFSAEMPDATLATLKIQPSEPRDSAVYFCASGSGLNTGELFFGEGSRLTVL.

The gene calls are TRBV18 and TRBJ2-5; 8 bases are shared with TRBD2. The CDR3 is 16 amino acids. Germline V gene data show CDR1 as KGHSH and CDR2 as LQKENI. V shed 3 bases and J 2 bases; nucleotides not matched to a gene: 8. DNA of the CDR3: TGTGCCAGCTCACCGCGTCCGGGAGGGACGCAAGAGACCCAGTACTTC. It yields the protein CASSPRPGGTQETQYF.

The chain is built from TRBV10-3 and TRBJ2-7, with D uncertain. The CDR3 sequence is 12 residues long. Deletions cut 4 bases from V and 3 bases from J, with 7 bases between. Per the germline V gene, CDR1 is ENHRY and CDR2 is SYGVKD. CDR3 DNA sequence: TGTGCCATCAGTGCCCCTAACTACGAGCAGTACTTC. Protein product: CAISAPNYEQYF.

J is TRBJ1-2 and V is TRBV6-4, with 7 bases aligning to TRBD1. The CDR3 spans 14 residues. The V and J ends lost 3 bases and 7 bases, in that order; junction bases with no gene match: 8. CDR1 and CDR2 (germline): MRHNA, SNTAGT. CDR3 coding DNA: TGTGCCAGCAGTGAAGGGACAGCCGGCGGTGGCTACACCTTC. Translated: CASSEGTAGGGYTF.

The chain uses TRBV30 and TRBJ1-3; D unclear. V lost 3 bases to trimming and J lost 0 bases, with 3 bases between them. Looked up from germline, CDR1 is GTSNPN and CDR2 is SVGIG (reference sequence). The CDR3 is 12 residues long. The CDR3 DNA is TGTGCCTGGAGCGCCTCTGGAAACACCATATATTTT. Translation gives CAWSASGNTIYF.

V is TRBV4-1 and J is TRBJ1-3; a weak D match, TRBD1 (5 bases). There are 12 residues in the CDR3. V gave up 5 bases and J gave up 7 bases, with 9 bases separating them. Germline V gives CDR1 MGHRA, CDR2 YSYEKL. CDR3: CASSRDGNTIYF. CDR3 nucleotide sequence: TGCGCCAGCAGCAGGGACGGCAACACCATATATTTT.

The chain combines TRBV19 with TRBJ1-5; D possibly corresponds to TRBD1 (6 bases). Germline V gene lookup returns CDR1 LNHDA and CDR2 SQIVND (reference sequence). V lost 7 bases to trimming and J lost 0 bases, with 10 bases between them. CDR3 length: 14 residues. The CDR3 region is CASNQGHSNQPQHF. The CDR3 nucleotides are TGTGCCAGTAACCAGGGGCATAGCAATCAGCCCCAGCATTTT.

The chain has TRBV18 and TRBJ1-1; TRBD1 agrees at 8 bases. Germline loops: CDR1 KGHSH, CDR2 LQKENI. J was trimmed by 8 bases and V by 4 bases; bases with no gene match: 9. CDR3 length: 14 amino acids. This chain's CDR3 is CASSQPSGQAEAFF. Here the CDR3 DNA reads TGTGCCAGCTCACAACCCTCGGGACAGGCAGAAGCTTTCTTT. Full variable domain (outside the CDR3, taken from reference TRBV18 and TRBJ1-1): NAGVMQNPRHLVRRRGQEARLRCSPMKGHSHVYWYRQLPEEGLKFMVYLQKENIIDESGMPKERFSAEFPKEGPSILRIQQVVRGDSAAYFCASSQPSGQAEAFFGQGTRLTVV.

This chain joins TRBV5-1 and TRBJ1-5; the D is unclear. This CDR3 region has 17 residues. The V gene's germline CDR1 is SGHRS and CDR2 YFSETQ. Trimming removed 6 bases at V and 1 base at J, with 20 bases between. The CDR3 loop reads CASTITSGAYSNQPQHF. CDR3 DNA sequence: TGCGCCAGCACTATCACAAGTGGCGCCTACAGCAATCAGCCCCAGCATTTT.

The chain has TRBV18 and TRBJ2-7; D gene unclear. The V gene's germline CDR1 is KGHSH and CDR2 LQKENI. V was clipped by 1 base and J by 0 bases, with 4 bases between them. The CDR3 consists of 13 residues. The CDR3 sequence is CASSPRSSYEQYF. DNA for the CDR3: TGTGCCAGCTCACCACGGAGCTCCTACGAGCAGTACTTC.

The chain carries TRBV11-2 and TRBJ2-3; tentatively, D is TRBD1 or TRBD2 (5 bases each). The germline V gene has CDR1 SGHAT and CDR2 FQNNGV. This CDR3 spans 15 amino acids. V was shortened by 1 base and J by 1 base, with 9 bases between the two germline ends. Here the CDR3 DNA reads TGTGCCAGCAGCTTAGGGGGGACCCGCACAGATACGCAGTATTTT. Translation: CASSLGGTRTDTQYF.

The rearrangement joins TRBV27 to TRBJ2-3, with 10 bases lining up with TRBD2. The CDR3 has 14 residues. CDR1 and CDR2 (germline): MNHEY, SMNVEV (reference sequence). The V segment lost 6 bases and the J segment 5 bases; nucleotides outside the gene matches: 5. The CDR3 region is CASRRTSGLDTQYF. The CDR3 coding sequence is TGTGCCAGCAGGAGGACTAGCGGATTAGATACGCAGTATTTT.

The chain couples TRBV5-1 to TRBJ2-1, with D possibly being TRBD1 or TRBD2 (6 bases each). The CDR3 spans 14 residues. Trimming removed 5 bases from V and 10 bases from J, with 19 bases in between. In germline, CDR1 is SGHRS, CDR2 YFSETQ. The CDR3 region is CASSFATGTREQFF. Here the CDR3 DNA reads TGCGCCAGCAGTTTCGCCACAGGGACTCGGGAGCAGTTCTTC.